Presented here are 20 T cell receptor beta chains from one specimen sequenced in a study of T cells of healthy individuals (dated by TCRdb to between 2017 and 2018). Library construction relied on 5' RACE. These reads were obtained on an Illumina MiSeq. The public reads were quality trimmed at Q25 with fastp and then assembled into clones with MiXCR by TCRdb, keeping productive beta chains. Rows are combined by CDR3 protein, so each entry shows the most common genes and DNA. A total of some 100,000 distinct CDR3 sequences appear in this sample, about 16% of them only once. Approximately 5.7% of the sample rests with the top ten. The receptors originated from a human donor in good health.

The J gene is TRBJ2-7, the V gene TRBV10-3; D remains ambiguous. Per germline, CDR1 ENHRY and CDR2 SYGVKD. This CDR3 comprises 12 residues. The ends were cut back, 7 bases at V and 4 bases at J, with 11 bases in the middle. CDR3 coding DNA: TGTGCCATCATGGATCTAGGGTACGAGCAGTACTTC. Encoded protein: CAIMDLGYEQYF.

This clonotype has at least ten counts. The chain carries TRBV4-1 and TRBJ1-4, with 10 bases lining up with TRBD1. V was clipped by 1 base and J by 8 bases; unmatched bases: 7. The CDR3 has 16 amino acids. Looked up from germline, CDR1 is MGHRA and CDR2 is YSYEKL. CDR3 sequence reads: CASSQGTGTGDEKLFF. The CDR3 coding sequence is TGCGCCAGCAGCCAAGGAACCGGGACAGGGGACGAAAAACTGTTTTTT.

This clonotype was seen more than once but under ten times. The chain has TRBV21-1 and TRBJ2-7; the tabulated D call, TRBD2, remains unverified against the DNA. TRBV21-1 is deemed a pseudogene. The CDR3 consists of 18 residues. CDR3 region: CASSKARSLAGEAYEQYF. The CDR3, as DNA: TGTGCCAGCAGCAAAGCGCGATCCTTAGCGGGAGAAGCATACGAGCAGTACTTC.

Points on this clonotype: An end of the junction differs from the germline gene, which may be a read error. V usage is TRBV3-1 and J usage is TRBJ1-2; perhaps TRBD1 as D (6 bases). From germline, CDR1 is LGHDT and CDR2 YNNKEL (reference sequence). The CDR3 spans 15 residues. CDR3 region: CASSQGTGTNYGYNF. The CDR3 DNA reads as TGTGCCAGCAGCCAAGGTACAGGGACTAACTATGGCTACAACTTC.

The chain employs TRBV27 and TRBJ1-5; D is perhaps TRBD1 (5 bases). The CDR3 sequence is 14 residues long. Trimming removed 3 bases at V and 3 bases at J, with 9 bases between. CDR1 is MNHEY, CDR2 SMNVEV, per germline (reference sequence). CDR3 coding DNA: TGTGCCAGCAGTTTGGGACCCTTCAATCAGCCCCAGCATTTT. It encodes CASSLGPFNQPQHF.

The CDR3 here is CASRLNQSPLHF. The CDR3 DNA reads as TGTGCCAGCAGATTGAACCAGTCACCCCTCCACTTT. The chain employs TRBV6-5 and TRBJ1-6; D unresolved. Germline loops: CDR1 MNHEY, CDR2 SVGAGI. The CDR3 sequence is 12 residues long. V dropped 6 bases and J dropped 10 bases, with 10 bases sitting between them.

This clonotype has at least ten counts. The chain combines TRBV20-1 with TRBJ2-2; unclear D gene. The CDR3 sequence is 11 residues long. The V end lost 3 bases, the J end lost 4 bases, and 3 bases lay between the germline ends. Germline-derived CDR1 and CDR2 are DFQATT and SNEGSKA (reference sequence). The DNA of the CDR3 is TGCAGTGCTAGGGGCACCGGGGAGCTGTTTTTT. Its protein product is CSARGTGELFF.

In this sample, this clonotype turned up a few times. The rearrangement links TRBV29-1 to TRBJ1-1, with a possible D match to TRBD1 (5 bases). The V end was cut by 8 bases, the J end by 1 base, with 14 bases between. The CDR3 has 13 residues. The germline CDR1 and CDR2 sequences are SQVTM and ANQGSEA. The chain's CDR3 is CSSRDGRNTEAFF. The CDR3 bases are TGCAGCTCCCGGGACGGAAGGAACACTGAAGCTTTCTTT.

Concerning this clonotype itself: This may come from a read error, since a much larger clone is one base off. The chain employs TRBV25-1 and TRBJ2-5, with D possibly being TRBD2 (6 bases). The CDR3 extends over 12 amino acids. Germline values: CDR1 MGHDK, CDR2 SYGVNS. This CDR3 reads CASSRGMETRYF. As DNA, the CDR3 is TGTGCCAGCAGTCGGGGGATGGAGACCCGGTACTTC.

This clonotype was picked up many times. The gene calls are TRBV11-1 and TRBJ1-5; the D is unclear. The CDR3 loop spans 13 amino acids. From germline, CDR1 is SGHAT and CDR2 FQDESV (reference sequence). The ends were cut back, 0 bases at V and 7 bases at J, with 7 bases in the middle. CDR3 residues: CASSLATNQPQHF. CDR3 coding DNA: TGTGCCAGCAGCTTAGCCACTAACCAGCCCCAGCATTTT.

This clonotype turned up a few times. The chain employs TRBV20-1 and TRBJ2-7; D call uncertain. The CDR3 spans 13 residues. Trimming stripped 3 bases from V and 1 base from J, with 10 bases between. Germline assignment: CDR1 DFQATT and CDR2 SNEGSKA (reference sequence). CDR3 amino acids: CSASGIGSYEQYF. DNA of the CDR3: TGCAGTGCTAGTGGGATAGGATCCTACGAGCAGTACTTC.

The chain joins TRBV28 to TRBJ2-7, with D unresolved. CDR1 is MDHEN, CDR2 SYDVKM, per germline. Deletions cut 2 bases from V and 0 bases from J, with 11 bases between. The CDR3 consists of 15 residues. DNA of the CDR3: TGTGCCAGCAGTTTACTCCAGTCGAGCTCCTACGAGCAGTACTTC. Translation: CASSLLQSSSYEQYF.

The V gene is TRBV5-6, the J gene TRBJ2-3; 14 bases match TRBD2. After removal of 4 bases from V and 5 bases from J, the junction contained 6 bases not matched to a gene. The CDR3 contains 16 residues. CDR1 is SGHDT, CDR2 YYEEEE, per germline. The CDR3 bases are TGTGCCAGCAGCGATACCGGGACTAGCGGGAGAGATACGCAGTATTTT. This codes for CASSDTGTSGRDTQYF.

A few counts support this clonotype. The V gene is TRBV4-1, the J gene TRBJ1-2; a possible D gene is TRBD1 (5 bases). The CDR3 is 15 amino acids. Trimming removed 1 base at V and 2 bases at J, with 11 bases between. Germline CDR1 MGHRA, CDR2 YSYEKL. Here the CDR3 reads CASSQVPGQNYGYTF. The CDR3 DNA follows: TGCGCCAGCAGCCAAGTCCCTGGACAAAACTATGGCTACACCTTC.

This clonotype was detected ten times or more. V gene TRBV20-1 combines with J gene TRBJ2-7, with 11 nucleotides matching TRBD1. Germline values: CDR1 DFQATT, CDR2 SNEGSKA (reference sequence). The CDR3 is 15 amino acids. The trim removed 3 bases at V and 4 bases at J, leaving 8 bases unmatched. DNA for the CDR3: TGCAGTGCTAGGCCGGGACAGGGGGTAGGATACGAGCAGTACTTC. It codes for CSARPGQGVGYEQYF.

This clonotype has a handful of counts. This chain connects TRBV5-1 to TRBJ2-2, with D possibly being TRBD2 (5 bases). Germline V gene sequence: CDR1 SGHRS, CDR2 YFSETQ. V dropped 2 bases and J dropped 3 bases, with 11 bases sitting between them. CDR3 length equals 15 residues. This CDR3 reads CASSFGVMDTGELFF. CDR3 coding DNA: TGCGCCAGCAGCTTCGGGGTAATGGACACCGGGGAGCTGTTTTTT.

This clonotype occurred many times. The CDR3 bases are TGTGCCAGCAGCACATCAACAGTGGGACAGTACGAGCAGTACTTC. It is translated as CASSTSTVGQYEQYF. The chain recombines TRBV9 with TRBJ2-7, with 7 bases matching TRBD1. The V gene end was trimmed by 4 bases and the J gene end by 4 bases; junction bases not matched to a gene: 11. Germline V gene sequence: CDR1 SGDLS, CDR2 YYNGEE. The CDR3 contains 15 residues.

V is TRBV9 and J is TRBJ1-2; D unresolved. Germline V CDR1 and CDR2: SGDLS, YYNGEE. V was cut by 4 bases and J by 8 bases, with 18 bases left in between. The CDR3 extends over 14 amino acids. This CDR3 is CASSPSRLAWGYTF. As DNA, the CDR3 is TGTGCCAGCAGCCCATCCCGACTTGCATGGGGCTACACCTTC.

The table lists this clonotype with a few counts. V usage is TRBV11-2 and J usage is TRBJ2-1; 12 nucleotides match TRBD2. Germline-derived CDR1 and CDR2 are SGHAT and FQNNGV. The length of the CDR3 is 15 residues. The trim removed 6 bases at V and 6 bases at J, leaving 6 bases unmatched. The CDR3, as DNA: TGTGCCAGCAGGAAACCGGGACTAGCGGGCAATGAGCAGTTCTTC. Residues: CASRKPGLAGNEQFF.

This clonotype came up many times. The chain uses TRBV18 and TRBJ1-1; D is unresolved. The ends were cut back, 0 bases at V and 1 base at J, with 9 bases in the middle. CDR1 is KGHSH and CDR2 is LQKENI in the germline V gene. The CDR3 is 15 amino acids. The CDR3 sequence is CASSPPATRNTEAFF. The CDR3 nucleotides read TGTGCCAGCTCACCACCGGCGACAAGGAACACTGAAGCTTTCTTT.